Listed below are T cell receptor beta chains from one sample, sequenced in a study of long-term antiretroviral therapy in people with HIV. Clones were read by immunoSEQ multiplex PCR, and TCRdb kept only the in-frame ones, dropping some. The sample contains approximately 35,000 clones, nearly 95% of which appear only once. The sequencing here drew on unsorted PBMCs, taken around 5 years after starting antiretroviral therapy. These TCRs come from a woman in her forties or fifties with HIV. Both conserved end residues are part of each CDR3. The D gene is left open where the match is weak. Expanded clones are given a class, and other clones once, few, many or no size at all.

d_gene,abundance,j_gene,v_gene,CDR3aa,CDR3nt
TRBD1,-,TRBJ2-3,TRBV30,CAWSVDRASDTQYF,TGTGCCTGGAGTGTAGACAGGGCGTCAGATACGCAGTATTTT
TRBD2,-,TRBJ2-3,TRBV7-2,CASRVSSGGPDTQYF,TGTGCCAGCAGGGTTTCTAGCGGGGGGCCGGATACGCAGTATTTT
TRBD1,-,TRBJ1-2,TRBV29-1,CSVDRGQGQNYGYTF,TGCAGCGTTGACCGGGGACAGGGCCAAAACTATGGCTACACCTTC
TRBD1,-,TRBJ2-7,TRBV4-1,CASRPHRDSLSYEQYF,TGCGCCAGCAGGCCGCACCGGGACAGTCTCTCCTACGAGCAGTACTTC
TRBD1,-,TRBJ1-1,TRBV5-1,CASSPSGTGRRDTEAFF,TGCGCCAGCAGCCCTTCCGGGACAGGGCGCCGGGACACTGAAGCTTTCTTT
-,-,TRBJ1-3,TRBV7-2,CASSLRTVGNTIYF,TGTGCCAGCAGCCTGAGGACAGTTGGAAACACCATATATTTT
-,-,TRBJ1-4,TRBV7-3,CASSLGGAGEKLFF,TGTGCCAGCAGCTTAGGGGGGGCTGGTGAAAAACTGTTTTTT
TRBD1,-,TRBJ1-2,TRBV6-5,CASSQGARSPGYTF,TGTGCCAGCAGTCAGGGGGCCCGAAGTCCTGGCTACACCTTC
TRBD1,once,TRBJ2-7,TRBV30,CAWTKQGQTYEQYF,TGTGCCTGGACTAAACAGGGGCAGACCTACGAGCAGTACTTC
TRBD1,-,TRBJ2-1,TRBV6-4,CASSRDRGRDEQFF,TGTGCCAGCAGTAGGGACAGGGGGCGAGATGAGCAGTTCTTC
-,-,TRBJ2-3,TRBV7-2,CASSLDYTDTQYF,TGTGCCAGCAGCTTAGACTACACAGATACGCAGTATTTT
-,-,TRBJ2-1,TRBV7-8,CASSQPRNRVSNEQFF,TGTGCCAGCAGCCAACCCCGGAACAGGGTAAGCAATGAGCAGTTCTTC
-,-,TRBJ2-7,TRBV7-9,CASSLMTDSYEQYF,TGTGCCAGCAGCTTAATGACAGACTCCTACGAGCAGTACTTC
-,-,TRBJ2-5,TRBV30,CAWSDGGVRAETQYF,TGTGCCTGGAGTGATGGGGGCGTCAGGGCAGAGACCCAGTACTTC
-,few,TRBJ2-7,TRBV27,CASMRAGGTYEQYF,TGTGCCAGCATGCGGGCAGGGGGGACCTACGAGCAGTACTTC
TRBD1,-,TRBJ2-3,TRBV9,CASSVTGGVTDTQYF,TGTGCCAGCAGCGTAACAGGGGGTGTAACAGATACGCAGTATTTT
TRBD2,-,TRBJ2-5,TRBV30,CAWRGAGGQETQYF,TGTGCCTGGAGGGGAGCGGGGGGTCAAGAGACCCAGTACTTC
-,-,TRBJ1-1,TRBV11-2,CASSLFPEGTEAFF,TGTGCCAGCAGCTTATTCCCCGAAGGCACTGAAGCTTTCTTT
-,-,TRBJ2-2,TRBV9,CASSVDSLTGELFF,TGTGCCAGCAGCGTAGATAGTTTAACCGGGGAGCTGTTTTTT
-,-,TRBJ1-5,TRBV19,CASGGLQPQHF,TGTGCCAGCGGTGGGTTACAGCCCCAGCATTTT
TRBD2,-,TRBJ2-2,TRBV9,CASSPRAGGYTGELFF,TGTGCCAGCAGCCCGAGAGCGGGGGGCTACACCGGGGAGCTGTTTTTT
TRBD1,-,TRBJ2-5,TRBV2,CASSEVQGDAETQYF,TGTGCCAGCAGTGAGGTGCAGGGGGATGCTGAGACCCAGTACTTC
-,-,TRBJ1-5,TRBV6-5,CASSYSAEGSNQPQHF,TGTGCCAGCAGTTACTCGGCTGAGGGGAGCAATCAGCCCCAGCATTTT
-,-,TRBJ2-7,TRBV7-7,CASSLSDSSVYEQYF,TGTGCTAGCAGCCTTTCGGACAGTAGTGTCTACGAGCAGTACTTC
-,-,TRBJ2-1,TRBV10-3,CAIKRAVNEQFF,TGTGCCATCAAGAGAGCGGTAAATGAGCAGTTCTTC
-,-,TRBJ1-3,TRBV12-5,CASALNRKSSGNTIYF,TGTGCTAGTGCCTTGAACAGGAAATCCTCTGGAAACACCATATATTTT
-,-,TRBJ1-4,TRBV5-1,CASSLGPYGVNEKLFF,TGCGCCAGCAGCTTGGGACCGTATGGGGTTAATGAAAAACTGTTTTTT
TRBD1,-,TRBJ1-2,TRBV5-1,CASGQGGYGYTF,TGCGCCAGCGGACAGGGGGGCTATGGCTACACCTTC
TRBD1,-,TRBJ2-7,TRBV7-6,CASSLGDRGAEQYF,TGTGCCAGCAGCTTAGGGGACAGGGGTGCCGAGCAGTACTTC
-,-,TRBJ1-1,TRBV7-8,CASSLNIGGMNTEAFF,TGTGCCAGCAGCTTAAATATCGGCGGGATGAACACTGAAGCTTTCTTT
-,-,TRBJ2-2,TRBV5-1,CASSLLTGDYTGELFF,TGCGCCAGCAGCTTGCTTACAGGGGACTACACCGGGGAGCTGTTTTTT
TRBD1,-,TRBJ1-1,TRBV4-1,CASSQDLPGQGTYTEAFF,TGCGCCAGCAGCCAAGATTTACCGGGACAGGGGACTTACACTGAAGCTTTCTTT
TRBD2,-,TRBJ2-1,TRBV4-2,CASNRGGSYNEQFF,TGTGCCAGCAATCGGGGGGGCTCCTACAATGAGCAGTTCTTC
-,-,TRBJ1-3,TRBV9,CASSSVGSGNTIYF,TGTGCCAGCTCCTCCGTGGGGTCTGGAAACACCATATATTTT
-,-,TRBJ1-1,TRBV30,CAWSVTDNTEAFF,TGTGCCTGGAGTGTAACTGACAACACTGAAGCTTTCTTT
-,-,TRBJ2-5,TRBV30,CACSQDGSETQYF,TGTGCCTGTTCCCAGGACGGGAGCGAGACCCAGTACTTC
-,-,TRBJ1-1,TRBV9,CASSVKTAPVNTEAFF,TGTGCCAGCAGCGTAAAGACAGCGCCCGTGAACACTGAAGCTTTCTTT
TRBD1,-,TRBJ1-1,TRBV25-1,CASRGTGEWTEAFF,TGTGCCAGCAGAGGGACAGGGGAGTGGACTGAAGCTTTCTTT
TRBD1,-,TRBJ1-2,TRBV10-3,CAISQGQGEVGYGYTF,TGTGCCATCAGTCAGGGACAGGGTGAAGTGGGGTATGGCTACACCTTC
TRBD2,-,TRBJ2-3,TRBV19,CASSLSGGGTDTQYF,TGTGCCAGTAGCCTTAGCGGGGGAGGCACAGATACGCAGTATTTT
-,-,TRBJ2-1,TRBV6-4,CASSDGGYNEQFF,TGTGCCAGCAGTGACGGGGGTTACAATGAGCAGTTCTTC
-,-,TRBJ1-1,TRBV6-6,CASSYALPDTEAFF,TGTGCCAGCAGTTACGCCCTACCGGACACTGAAGCTTTCTTT
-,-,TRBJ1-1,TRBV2,CASSESTQAFF,TGTGCCAGCAGTGAATCCACCCAAGCTTTCTTT
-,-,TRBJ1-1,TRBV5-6,CASSLGGGMNTEAFF,TGTGCCAGCAGCTTGGGTGGAGGGATGAACACTGAAGCTTTCTTT
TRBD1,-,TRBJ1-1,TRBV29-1,CSVGRGGPRTEAFF,TGCAGCGTTGGTAGAGGGGGCCCCCGCACTGAAGCTTTCTTT
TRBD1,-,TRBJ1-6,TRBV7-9,CASSRGQAINSPLHF,TGTGCCAGCAGCAGAGGACAGGCGATTAATTCACCCCTCCACTTT
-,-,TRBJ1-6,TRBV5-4,CASSRGRSSSYNSPLHF,TGTGCCAGCAGCCGAGGCCGGTCGAGCTCCTATAATTCACCCCTCCACTTT
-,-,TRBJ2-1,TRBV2,CASSDFGGNNEQFF,TGTGCCAGCAGTGACTTCGGGGGAAACAATGAGCAGTTCTTC
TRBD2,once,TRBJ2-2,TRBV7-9,CASSPSAGVSGELFF,TGTGCCAGCAGCCCATCCGCGGGAGTTTCCGGGGAGCTGTTTTTT
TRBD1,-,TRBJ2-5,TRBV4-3,CASSPDQTGQETQYF,TGCGCCAGCAGTCCCGACCAGACAGGGCAAGAGACCCAGTACTTC
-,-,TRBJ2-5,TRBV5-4,CASSLEGGGTETQYF,TGTGCCAGCAGCTTGGAGGGAGGTGGGACGGAGACCCAGTACTTC
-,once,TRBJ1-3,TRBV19,CASSIDRGNTIYF,TGTGCCAGTAGTATCGACAGAGGAAACACCATATATTTT
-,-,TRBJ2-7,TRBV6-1,CASSEDAGPYEQYF,TGTGCCAGCAGTGAAGACGCAGGGCCGTACGAGCAGTACTTC
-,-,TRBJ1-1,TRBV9,CASSVDGQGNNQAFF,TGTGCCAGCAGCGTAGATGGGCAGGGCAATAATCAAGCTTTCTTT